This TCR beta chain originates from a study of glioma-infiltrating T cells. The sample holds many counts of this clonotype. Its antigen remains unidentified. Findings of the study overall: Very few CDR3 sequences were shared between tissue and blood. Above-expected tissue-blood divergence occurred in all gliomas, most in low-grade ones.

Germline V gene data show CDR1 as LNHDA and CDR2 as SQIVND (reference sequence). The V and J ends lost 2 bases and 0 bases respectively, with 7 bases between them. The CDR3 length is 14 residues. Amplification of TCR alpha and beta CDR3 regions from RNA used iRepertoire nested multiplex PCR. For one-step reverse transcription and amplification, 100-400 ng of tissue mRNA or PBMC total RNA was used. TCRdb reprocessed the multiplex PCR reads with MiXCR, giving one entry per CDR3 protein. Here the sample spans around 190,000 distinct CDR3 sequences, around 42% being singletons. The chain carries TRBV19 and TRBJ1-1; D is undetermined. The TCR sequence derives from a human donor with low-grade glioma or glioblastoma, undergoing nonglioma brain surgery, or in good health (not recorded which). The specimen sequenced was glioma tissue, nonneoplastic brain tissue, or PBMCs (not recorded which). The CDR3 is CASSIRHLNTEAFF. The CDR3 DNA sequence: TGTGCCAGTAGTATAAGGCACCTGAACACTGAAGCTTTCTTT.